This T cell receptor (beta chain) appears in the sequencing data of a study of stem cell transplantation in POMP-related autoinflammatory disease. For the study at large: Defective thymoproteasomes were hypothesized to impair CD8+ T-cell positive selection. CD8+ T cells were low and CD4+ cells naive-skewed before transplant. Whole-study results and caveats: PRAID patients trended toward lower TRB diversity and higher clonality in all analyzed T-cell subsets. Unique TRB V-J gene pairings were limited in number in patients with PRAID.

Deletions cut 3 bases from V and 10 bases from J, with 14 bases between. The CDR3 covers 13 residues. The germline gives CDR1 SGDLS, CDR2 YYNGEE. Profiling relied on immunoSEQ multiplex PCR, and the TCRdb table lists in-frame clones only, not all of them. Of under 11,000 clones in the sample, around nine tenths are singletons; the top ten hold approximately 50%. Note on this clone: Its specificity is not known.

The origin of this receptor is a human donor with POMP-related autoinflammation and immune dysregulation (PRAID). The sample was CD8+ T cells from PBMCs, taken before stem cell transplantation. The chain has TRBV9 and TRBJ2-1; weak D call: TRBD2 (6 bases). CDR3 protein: CASSANSGPEQFF. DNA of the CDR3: TGTGCCAGCAGCGCAAATAGCGGACCCGAGCAGTTCTTC.